This entry features one T cell receptor beta chain sequence. What it recognizes is unknown. These data originate in a study of Ad26.COV2.S vaccination and SARS-CoV-2 variants. Study-wide results and caveats: Vaccine recipients showed a spike-specific TCR breadth that was higher than in placebo recipients.

The CDR3 consists of 14 residues. CDR1 is SNHLY, CDR2 FYNNEI, per germline. V was trimmed by 3 bases and J by 3 bases, leaving 11 bases between them. The assay was immunoSEQ multiplex PCR, and TCRdb's table has in-frame clones only and misses some. There are 180,000 or so clones in the sample; 87% occur only once, and 5.5% to 6% lies in the top ten. The sample in question was peripheral blood, obtained after recovery from COVID-19. The V gene is TRBV2, the J gene TRBJ1-2; D unclear. The clonotype originates from a human donor who had recovered from COVID-19. CDR3 residues: CASSDPVWYYGYTF. The DNA for the CDR3 is TGTGCCAGCAGTGACCCGGTATGGTACTATGGCTACACCTTC.